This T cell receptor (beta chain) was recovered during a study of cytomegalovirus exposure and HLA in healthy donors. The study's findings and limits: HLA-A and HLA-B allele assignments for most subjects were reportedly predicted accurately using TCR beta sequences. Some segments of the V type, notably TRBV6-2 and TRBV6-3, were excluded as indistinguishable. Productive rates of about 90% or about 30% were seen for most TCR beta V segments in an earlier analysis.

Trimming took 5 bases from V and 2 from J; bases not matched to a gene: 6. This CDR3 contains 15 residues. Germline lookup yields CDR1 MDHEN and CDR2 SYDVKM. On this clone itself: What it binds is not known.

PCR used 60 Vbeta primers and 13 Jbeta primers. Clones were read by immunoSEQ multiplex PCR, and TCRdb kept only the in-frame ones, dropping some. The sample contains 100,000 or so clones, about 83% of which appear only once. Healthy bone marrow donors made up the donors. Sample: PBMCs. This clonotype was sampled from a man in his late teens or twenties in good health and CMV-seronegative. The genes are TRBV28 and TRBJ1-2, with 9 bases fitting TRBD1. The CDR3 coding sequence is TGTGCCAGCAGTCGGTCCGGGACAGGGAACTATGGCTACACCTTC. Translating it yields CASSRSGTGNYGYTF.